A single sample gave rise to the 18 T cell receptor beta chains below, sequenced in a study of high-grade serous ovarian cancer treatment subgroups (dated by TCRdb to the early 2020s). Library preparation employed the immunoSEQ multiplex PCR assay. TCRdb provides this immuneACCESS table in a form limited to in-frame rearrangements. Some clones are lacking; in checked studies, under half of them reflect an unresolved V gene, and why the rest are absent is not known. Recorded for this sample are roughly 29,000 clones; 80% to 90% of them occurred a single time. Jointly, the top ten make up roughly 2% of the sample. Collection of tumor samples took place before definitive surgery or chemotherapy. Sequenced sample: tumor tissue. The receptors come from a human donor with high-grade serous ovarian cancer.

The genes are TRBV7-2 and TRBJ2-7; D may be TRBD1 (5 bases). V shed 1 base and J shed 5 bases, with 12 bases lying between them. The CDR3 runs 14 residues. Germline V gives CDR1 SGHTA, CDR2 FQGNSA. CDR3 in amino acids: CASSLVSTANEQYF. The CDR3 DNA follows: TGTGCCAGCAGCTTAGTATCGACAGCCAACGAGCAGTACTTC.

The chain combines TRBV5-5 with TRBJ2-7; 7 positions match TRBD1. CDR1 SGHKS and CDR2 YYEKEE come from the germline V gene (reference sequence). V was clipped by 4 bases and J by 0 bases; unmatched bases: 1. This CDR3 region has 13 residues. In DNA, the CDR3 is TGTGCCAGCAGCCAGGGGGACTCCTACGAGCAGTACTTC. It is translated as CASSQGDSYEQYF.

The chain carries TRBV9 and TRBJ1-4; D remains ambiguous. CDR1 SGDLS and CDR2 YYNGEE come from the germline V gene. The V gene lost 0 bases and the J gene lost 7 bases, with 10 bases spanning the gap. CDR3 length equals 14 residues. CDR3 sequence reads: CASSVEGVGEKLFF. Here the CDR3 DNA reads TGTGCCAGCAGCGTAGAGGGCGTTGGTGAAAAACTGTTTTTT.

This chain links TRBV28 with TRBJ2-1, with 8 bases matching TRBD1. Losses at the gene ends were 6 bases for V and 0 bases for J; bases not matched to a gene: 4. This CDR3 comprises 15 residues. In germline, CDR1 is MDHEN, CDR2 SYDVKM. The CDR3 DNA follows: TGTGCCAGCAGAGAACAGGGGGTCTCCTACAATGAGCAGTTCTTC. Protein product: CASREQGVSYNEQFF.

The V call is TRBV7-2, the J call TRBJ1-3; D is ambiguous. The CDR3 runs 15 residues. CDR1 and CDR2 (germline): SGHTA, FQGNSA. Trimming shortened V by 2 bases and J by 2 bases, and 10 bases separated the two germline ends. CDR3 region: CASSLRRSPGNTIYF. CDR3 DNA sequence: TGTGCCAGCAGCTTAAGACGGTCCCCTGGAAACACCATATATTTT.

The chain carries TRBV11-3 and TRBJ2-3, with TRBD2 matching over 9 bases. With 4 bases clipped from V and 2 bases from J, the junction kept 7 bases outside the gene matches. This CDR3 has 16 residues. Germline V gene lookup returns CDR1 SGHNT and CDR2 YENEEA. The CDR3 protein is CASSSSLAGNTDTQYF. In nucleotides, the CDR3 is TGTGCCAGCAGCTCGTCACTAGCGGGCAACACAGATACGCAGTATTTT.

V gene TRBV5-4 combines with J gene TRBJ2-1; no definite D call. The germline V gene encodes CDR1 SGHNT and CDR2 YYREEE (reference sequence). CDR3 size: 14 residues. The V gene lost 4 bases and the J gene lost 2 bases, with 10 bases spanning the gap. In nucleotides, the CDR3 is TGTGCCAGCAGCCGTGGGCAAACCTACAATGAGCAGTTCTTC. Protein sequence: CASSRGQTYNEQFF.

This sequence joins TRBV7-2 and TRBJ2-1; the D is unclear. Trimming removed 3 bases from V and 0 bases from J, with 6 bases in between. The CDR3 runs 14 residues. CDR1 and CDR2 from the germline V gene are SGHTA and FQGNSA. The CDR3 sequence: CASSFSSSYNEQFF. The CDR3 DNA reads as TGTGCCAGCAGCTTTTCTAGCTCCTACAATGAGCAGTTCTTC.

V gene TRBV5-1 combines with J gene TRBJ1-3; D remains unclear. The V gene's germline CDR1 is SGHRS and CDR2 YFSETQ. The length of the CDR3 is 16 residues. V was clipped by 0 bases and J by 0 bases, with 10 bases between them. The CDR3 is CASSLDRIFSGNTIYF. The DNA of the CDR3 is TGCGCCAGCAGCTTGGATCGCATCTTCTCTGGAAACACCATATATTTT.

The CDR3 spells CAWGTANSPLHF. The CDR3 DNA follows: TGTGCCTGGGGGACTGCGAATTCACCCCTCCACTTT. The rearrangement joins TRBV30 to TRBJ1-6; D might be TRBD1 (5 bases). Germline CDR1 reads GTSNPN; CDR2 reads SVGIG (reference sequence). The length of the CDR3 is 12 residues. The V and J ends lost 5 bases and 7 bases respectively, with 9 bases between them.

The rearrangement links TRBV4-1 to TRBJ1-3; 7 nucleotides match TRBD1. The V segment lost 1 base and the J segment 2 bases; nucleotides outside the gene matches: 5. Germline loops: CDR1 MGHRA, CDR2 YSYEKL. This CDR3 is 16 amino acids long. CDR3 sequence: CASSQVLTGPGNTIYF. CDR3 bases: TGCGCCAGCAGCCAAGTTTTGACAGGGCCTGGAAACACCATATATTTT.

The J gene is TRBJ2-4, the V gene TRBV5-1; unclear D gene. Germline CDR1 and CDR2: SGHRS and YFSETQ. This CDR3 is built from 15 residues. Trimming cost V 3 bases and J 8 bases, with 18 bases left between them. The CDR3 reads CASSYNSRAADIQYF. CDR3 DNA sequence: TGCGCCAGCAGCTATAACTCTAGAGCCGCTGACATTCAGTACTTC.

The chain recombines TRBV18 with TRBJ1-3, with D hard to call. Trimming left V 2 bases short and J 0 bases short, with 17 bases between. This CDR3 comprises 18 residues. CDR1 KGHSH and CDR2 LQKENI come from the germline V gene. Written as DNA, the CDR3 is TGTGCCAGCTCACCAGCGGCAGGCATTAAGAGCTCTGGAAACACCATATATTTT. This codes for CASSPAAGIKSSGNTIYF. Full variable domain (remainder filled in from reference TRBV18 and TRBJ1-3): NAGVMQNPRHLVRRRGQEARLRCSPMKGHSHVYWYRQLPEEGLKFMVYLQKENIIDESGMPKERFSAEFPKEGPSILRIQQVVRGDSAAYFCASSPAAGIKSSGNTIYFGEGSWLTVV.

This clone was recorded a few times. CDR3 coding DNA: TGTGCCAGCAGCGCGGAGGGGGCTCAGCCCCAGCATTTT. Translation: CASSAEGAQPQHF. This chain joins TRBV7-8 and TRBJ1-5, with TRBD1 matching 7 bases. This CDR3 has 13 residues. Germline CDR1 reads SGHVS; CDR2 reads FQNEAQ. J gave up 6 bases and V 5 bases, and 4 bases lay outside the gene matches.

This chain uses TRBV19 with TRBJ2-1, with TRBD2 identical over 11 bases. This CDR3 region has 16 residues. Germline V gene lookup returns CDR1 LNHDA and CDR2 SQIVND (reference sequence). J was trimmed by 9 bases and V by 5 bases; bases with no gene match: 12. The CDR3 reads CASSLRLSGRAPEQFF. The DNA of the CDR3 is TGTGCCAGTAGTCTTCGACTTAGCGGGAGGGCGCCTGAGCAGTTCTTC.

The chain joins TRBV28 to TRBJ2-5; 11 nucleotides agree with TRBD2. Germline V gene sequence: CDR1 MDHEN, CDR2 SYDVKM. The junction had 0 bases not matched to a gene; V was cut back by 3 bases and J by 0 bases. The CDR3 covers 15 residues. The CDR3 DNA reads TGTGCCAGCAGTTTGGGACTAGCGGACCAAGAGACCCAGTACTTC. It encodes CASSLGLADQETQYF.

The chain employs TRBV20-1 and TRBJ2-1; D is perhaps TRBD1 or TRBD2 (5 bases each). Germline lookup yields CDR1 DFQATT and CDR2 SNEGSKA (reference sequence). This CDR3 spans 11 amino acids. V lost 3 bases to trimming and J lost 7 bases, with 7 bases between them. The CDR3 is CSARWGNEQFF. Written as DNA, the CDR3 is TGCAGTGCTAGGTGGGGGAATGAGCAGTTCTTC.

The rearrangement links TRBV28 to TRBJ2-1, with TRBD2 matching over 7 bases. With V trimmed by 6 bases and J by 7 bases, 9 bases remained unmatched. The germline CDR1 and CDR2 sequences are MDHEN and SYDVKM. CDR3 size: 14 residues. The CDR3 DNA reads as TGTGCCAGCAGCCCGGCGGGAGTAAAGAATGAGCAGTTCTTC. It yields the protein CASSPAGVKNEQFF.